One sample yielded the 30 T cell receptor beta chains listed below, sequenced in a study of human T cells and chemical hapten exposure. Time point given: pre-sensitization, week 0. Treatment of the sample: therapeutic diphenylcyclopropenone sensitization with weekly scalp DPC. Using its own MiXCR run on the RACE reads, TCRdb lists one record per CDR3 protein. The sample consists of around 95,000 distinct CDR3 sequences, about a tenth of them appearing once. Specimen: whole blood, collected in connection with sensitization to the hapten diphenylcyclopropenone (DPC). These receptors all come from a woman aged 60-75 years with alopecia areata. Some clones in this sample may be carry-over from other donors' samples.

This clonotype was found a few times. This chain joins TRBV20-1 and TRBJ1-2, with 10 bases matching TRBD1. The CDR3 is 16 residues long. V lost 1 base and J lost 8; bases outside the gene matches: 13. From germline, CDR1 is DFQATT and CDR2 SNEGSKA (reference sequence). Here the CDR3 DNA reads TGCAGTGCTAGAGGGCCGGGACAGGGGATCCGCTGGGGCTACACCTTC. This codes for CSARGPGQGIRWGYTF.

The chain joins TRBV6-5 to TRBJ2-2; 13 nucleotides line up with TRBD2. This CDR3 is 16 amino acids long. Germline trimming cut 6 bases from V and 5 bases from J; bases unmatched to any gene: 6. Germline CDR1 reads MNHEY; CDR2 reads SVGAGI. The CDR3 nucleotides are TGTGCCAGCAGCCAGGGACTAGCGGGGAAAACCGGGGAGCTGTTTTTT. It yields the protein CASSQGLAGKTGELFF.

In regard to this clonotype: One end of the junction fails to match germline, which may point to a read error. The chain carries TRBV30 and TRBJ1-5, with a weak D call TRBD1 (5 bases). Germline V lookup: CDR1 GTSNPN, CDR2 SVGIG (reference sequence). This CDR3 region has 13 residues. The CDR3 region has the DNA TGTGTCTGGAGTGTAGGGACCGATCAGCCCCAGCATTTT. This codes for CVWSVGTDQPQHF.

This clonotype was recorded at least ten times. The chain combines TRBV11-2 with TRBJ2-7, with D perhaps matching TRBD1 (5 bases). The CDR3 consists of 13 residues. CDR1 is SGHAT and CDR2 is FQNNGV in the germline V gene. The V end was cut by 1 base, the J end by 6 bases, with 10 bases between. The CDR3 DNA follows: TGTGCCAGCAGCTTAGGCCAGGGTTCCGAGCAGTACTTC. Translated: CASSLGQGSEQYF.

This clonotype was picked up a small number of times. The rearrangement uses TRBV7-2 and TRBJ2-2; no reliable D call. V dropped 11 bases and J dropped 1 base, with 11 bases sitting between them. The CDR3 sequence is 13 residues long. CDR1 SGHTA and CDR2 FQGNSA come from the germline V gene. DNA of the CDR3: TGTGCCGCAACACGGGTGAACACCGGGGAGCTGTTTTTT. The encoded protein is CAATRVNTGELFF.

The rearrangement joins TRBV29-1 to TRBJ1-4, with D tentatively TRBD1 (6 bases). Germline assignment: CDR1 SQVTM and CDR2 ANQGSEA. The CDR3 loop spans 13 amino acids. V gave up 4 bases and J gave up 8 bases, with 14 bases separating them. This CDR3 reads CSVGLGAREKLFF. For the CDR3, the DNA is TGCAGCGTTGGACTGGGGGCCCGGGAAAAACTGTTTTTT.

This clonotype has at least ten counts. J is TRBJ1-1 and V is TRBV18; no reliable D call. Germline values: CDR1 KGHSH, CDR2 LQKENI. The CDR3 sequence is 14 residues long. Trimming cost V 0 bases and J 6 bases, with 11 bases left between them. The CDR3, as DNA: TGTGCCAGCTCACCACCTAGTCTAGATTCTGAAGCTTTCTTT. It specifies CASSPPSLDSEAFF.

The sample holds a few counts of this clonotype. V gene TRBV20-1 combines with J gene TRBJ2-3; 11 bases map to TRBD2. Germline CDR1 reads DFQATT; CDR2 reads SNEGSKA (reference sequence). J was trimmed by 7 bases and V by 0 bases; bases with no gene match: 3. The CDR3 extends over 14 amino acids. The CDR3 DNA reads as TGCAGTGCTAGAGATAGCGGGGGGGTGAATACGCAGTATTTT. This codes for CSARDSGGVNTQYF.

In this sample, this clonotype turned up many times. Sequence at one end of the junction differs from germline and may be a read error. The chain uses TRBV6-6 and TRBJ2-4; D ambiguous. CDR1 is MNHNY and CDR2 is SVGAGI in the germline V gene (reference sequence). The CDR3 length is 11 residues. The CDR3 nucleotides read TGTGCCAGCAATTACCAAAACATTCAGTACTTC. This gives the protein CASNYQNIQYF.

This clonotype has at least ten counts. The gene calls are TRBV6-1 and TRBJ2-7; D gene unclear. Trimming cost V 7 bases and J 1 base, with 5 bases left between them. This CDR3 region has 11 residues. Per germline, CDR1 MNHNS and CDR2 SASEGT. For the CDR3, the DNA is TGTGCCAGCACTCTGTCCTACGAGCAGTACTTC. Encoded protein: CASTLSYEQYF.

This clonotype was seen a handful of times. This rearrangement joins TRBV2 to TRBJ2-3, with no clear D. CDR3 length: 13 amino acids. CDR1 SNHLY and CDR2 FYNNEI come from the germline V gene. Trimming took off 5 bases at V and 6 bases at J, with 12 bases between the two ends. The CDR3 coding sequence is TGTGCCAGCAGTCAACCACAGTCGGATACGCAGTATTTT. Its protein product is CASSQPQSDTQYF.

J is TRBJ2-3 and V is TRBV4-2, with D perhaps matching TRBD1 or TRBD2 (6 bases each). Germline-derived CDR1 and CDR2 are LGHNA and YNFKEQ. Trimming shortened V by 0 bases and J by 2 bases, and 12 bases separated the two germline ends. This CDR3 contains 16 residues. CDR3 sequence (DNA): TGTGCCAGCAGCCAAGAGCTTTGGGGGGCCACAGATACGCAGTATTTT. This encodes CASSQELWGATDTQYF.

This clonotype came up a few times. The chain employs TRBV7-9 and TRBJ1-1; D might be TRBD1 (5 bases). Germline V gene data show CDR1 as SEHNR and CDR2 as FQNEAQ (reference sequence). This CDR3 contains 12 residues. V lost 2 bases and J 11 bases, leaving 12 bases between the germline ends. This CDR3 is CASSLRGTGAFF. The CDR3 DNA is TGTGCCAGCAGCTTAAGAGGGACTGGGGCTTTCTTT.

This clonotype was observed at least ten times. The chain employs TRBV6-6 and TRBJ1-3; 10 nucleotides align to TRBD1. Looked up from germline, CDR1 is MNHNY and CDR2 is SVGAGI (reference sequence). V was pared by 11 bases and J by 1 base, with 5 bases of the junction left unmatched. The CDR3 is 14 amino acids. The CDR3 nucleotides are TGTGCCGGAGGGACAGGGGAGTCTGGAAACACCATATATTTT. The encoded protein is CAGGTGESGNTIYF.

Many counts were recorded for this clonotype. This chain links TRBV7-2 with TRBJ2-7; 9 bases are shared with TRBD2. Germline CDR1 SGHTA, CDR2 FQGNSA. V lost 1 base, J lost 2 bases, and 6 bases stayed unmatched. CDR3 length: 16 residues. The CDR3 loop is CASSLVSAGGTYEQYF. The CDR3 DNA is TGTGCCAGCAGCTTAGTGTCGGCGGGGGGGACCTACGAGCAGTACTTC.

This clonotype was counted at least ten times. The V and J genes are TRBV7-9 and TRBJ1-5, with D maybe TRBD1 (5 bases). Trimming pared 3 bases from V and 6 bases from J, leaving 12 bases between. This CDR3 is 14 amino acids long. Looked up from germline, CDR1 is SEHNR and CDR2 is FQNEAQ (reference sequence). This CDR3 is CASSFDSATQPQHF. CDR3 nucleotide sequence: TGTGCCAGCAGCTTCGACAGTGCAACTCAGCCCCAGCATTTT.

The rearrangement links TRBV4-1 to TRBJ1-4, with a weak D call TRBD1 (5 bases). The CDR3 is 17 amino acids. V dropped 0 bases and J dropped 2 bases, with 13 bases sitting between them. Germline V gene sequence: CDR1 MGHRA, CDR2 YSYEKL. The CDR3 DNA follows: TGCGCCAGCAGCCAAGATGGTTCGGGGCGGACTAATGAAAAACTGTTTTTT. Its translation is CASSQDGSGRTNEKLFF.

The V gene is TRBV7-9, the J gene TRBJ2-7; 8 bases line up with TRBD2. This CDR3 contains 16 residues. Losses at the gene ends were 5 bases for V and 5 bases for J; bases not matched to a gene: 14. From germline, CDR1 is SEHNR and CDR2 FQNEAQ (reference sequence). CDR3 in DNA: TGTGCCAGCAGCCTGCAATCGGGTAGCGGGGCAGACGAGCAGTACTTC. Translated: CASSLQSGSGADEQYF.

This clonotype was observed at least ten times. The chain joins TRBV9 to TRBJ1-6; D may be TRBD1 (6 bases). Deletions cut 4 bases from V and 7 bases from J, with 12 bases between. CDR1 is SGDLS and CDR2 is YYNGEE in the germline V gene. The CDR3 contains 14 residues. The chain's CDR3 is CASSLDRRNSPLHF. The CDR3 DNA reads as TGTGCCAGCAGCCTAGACAGGAGAAATTCACCCCTCCACTTT. Full variable domain (remainder filled in from reference TRBV9 and TRBJ1-6): DSGVTQTPKHLITATGQRVTLRCSPRSGDLSVYWYQQSLDQGLQFLIQYYNGEERAKGNILERFSAQQFPDLHSELNLSSLELGDSALYFCASSLDRRNSPLHFGNGTRLTVT.

This clonotype showed up many times. The chain links TRBV29-1 to TRBJ1-1; 7 bases agree with TRBD1. Germline values: CDR1 SQVTM, CDR2 ANQGSEA. CDR3 length: 14 residues. The J segment lost 6 bases and the V segment lost 7 bases, leaving 14 bases of the junction unmatched. CDR3 DNA sequence: TGCAGCGAGGGGGCCGTTCCGGGGCTCTCTGAAGCTTTCTTT. This sequence encodes CSEGAVPGLSEAFF. Looking up the rest from reference TRBV29-1 and TRBJ1-1 gives the full variable domain: SAVISQKPSRDICQRGTSLTIQCQVDSQVTMMFWYRQQPGQSLTLIATANQGSEATYESGFVIDKFPISRPNLTFSTLTVSNMSPEDSSIYLCSEGAVPGLSEAFFGQGTRLTVV.

This clonotype was recorded many times. The rearrangement joins TRBV11-2 to TRBJ2-1; the D is unclear. The CDR3 is made up of 15 amino acids. Germline CDR1 SGHAT, CDR2 FQNNGV. V lost 2 bases to trimming and J lost 6 bases, with 14 bases between them. This chain's CDR3 is CASSLRLGNFNEQFF. The CDR3 region has the DNA TGTGCCAGCAGCTTAAGGCTGGGAAACTTCAATGAGCAGTTCTTC.

This clonotype occurred many times. The chain links TRBV6-7 to TRBJ1-5, with a weak D call TRBD1 (6 bases). TRBV6-7 falls under the ORF class, with uncertain function. Trimming pared 6 bases from V and 0 bases from J, leaving 9 bases between. The CDR3 consists of 14 residues. CDR3 coding DNA: TGTGCCAGCAGAGGACAGTATAGCAATCAGCCCCAGCATTTT. It is translated as CASRGQYSNQPQHF.

This sequence joins TRBV10-3 and TRBJ2-5; the match to TRBD2 covers 11 bases. CDR1 and CDR2 (germline): ENHRY, SYGVKD. After removal of 7 bases from V and 1 base from J, the junction contained 5 bases not matched to a gene. The CDR3 is made up of 15 amino acids. In nucleotides, the CDR3 is TGTGCCATCACCCCTAGCGGGGGGTCCCAAGAGACCCAGTACTTC. This gives the protein CAITPSGGSQETQYF.

This clonotype was detected ten times or more. The chain recombines TRBV2 with TRBJ2-5; the D is unclear. This CDR3 comprises 15 residues. The ends were cut back, 2 bases at V and 0 bases at J, with 10 bases in the middle. Germline V CDR1 and CDR2: SNHLY, FYNNEI. The CDR3 DNA follows: TGTGCCAGCAGTGAATCCCCCTCGAACCAAGAGACCCAGTACTTC. Its translation is CASSESPSNQETQYF.

The V call is TRBV4-1, the J call TRBJ2-3; D call uncertain. The V and J ends lost 0 bases and 2 bases respectively, with 12 bases between them. CDR3 length: 16 residues. Germline V gene sequence: CDR1 MGHRA, CDR2 YSYEKL. The CDR3 nucleotides read TGCGCCAGCAGCCAAGACCTTGGGCAGGCCACAGATACGCAGTATTTT. Translation gives CASSQDLGQATDTQYF.

This clonotype appeared a few times. The rearrangement links TRBV18 to TRBJ2-5, with a tentative D call TRBD2 (5 bases). The V gene lost 3 bases and the J gene lost 7 bases, with 21 bases spanning the gap. This CDR3 is 16 amino acids long. The V gene's germline CDR1 is KGHSH and CDR2 LQKENI. Here the CDR3 DNA reads TGTGCCAGCTCACCCAGGATCCAGGACGGAAGCGGGACCCAGTACTTC. Its translation is CASSPRIQDGSGTQYF.

This clonotype was recorded many times. The rearrangement uses TRBV10-2 and TRBJ2-1, with a possible D match to TRBD2 (5 bases). V lost 0 bases and J 10 bases, leaving 13 bases between the germline ends. This CDR3 region has 14 residues. Germline CDR1 WSHSY, CDR2 SAAADI. The CDR3 DNA reads as TGCGCCAGCAGTGAGTCGTTTCGGGGTCGGGAGCAGTTCTTC. This encodes CASSESFRGREQFF.

This clonotype was detected ten times or more. The J gene is TRBJ1-1, the V gene TRBV6-5; 9 nucleotides match TRBD1. This CDR3 spans 16 amino acids. Germline V gives CDR1 MNHEY, CDR2 SVGAGI. With 2 bases clipped from V and 1 base from J, the junction kept 5 bases outside the gene matches. CDR3 bases: TGTGCCAGCAGTTACCCGGGACAGGGACGGAACACTGAAGCTTTCTTT. Protein sequence: CASSYPGQGRNTEAFF.

This clonotype was observed at least ten times. The V gene is TRBV6-2 or TRBV6-3, the J gene TRBJ2-2; 8 bases are shared with TRBD2. The CDR3 loop spans 17 amino acids. V lost 0 bases and J lost 2; bases outside the gene matches: 5. CDR1 and CDR2 (germline): MNHEY, SVGEGT. CDR3 in amino acids: CASSYSGGGINTGELFF. The CDR3 nucleotides are TGTGCCAGCAGTTACTCCGGCGGGGGGATAAACACCGGGGAGCTGTTTTTT.

This chain links TRBV2 with TRBJ2-3; D ambiguous. This CDR3 is 14 amino acids long. The germline gives CDR1 SNHLY, CDR2 FYNNEI. V was clipped by 2 bases and J by 6 bases, with 12 bases between them. CDR3 sequence (DNA): TGTGCCAGCAGTGAACTAGGGTCCCCGGATACGCAGTATTTT. Protein product: CASSELGSPDTQYF.